These 3 T cell receptor beta chains share one sample of origin, sequenced in a study of identical twins. TCRdb passed the 5' RACE reads through MiXCR, listing each CDR3 protein once. The profile shows over 200,000 distinct CDR3 sequences, approximately 9% of them singletons. The sample was memory (CD45RO+) T cells sorted from blood. Every receptor here comes from a woman aged 18 to 35 in good health.

J is TRBJ1-2 and V is TRBV29-1, with 7 nucleotides matching TRBD1. The V gene's germline CDR1 is SQVTM and CDR2 ANQGSEA. V lost 7 bases and J lost 4; bases outside the gene matches: 6. The CDR3 runs 12 residues. CDR3 DNA: TGCAGCGCGAGGGGGCTCGGCTATGGCTACACCTTC. This translates into CSARGLGYGYTF.

The chain has TRBV6-1 and TRBJ2-3, with 7 bases that match TRBD2. J gave up 0 bases and V 6 bases, and 9 bases lay outside the gene matches. The length of the CDR3 is 16 residues. Germline CDR1 MNHNS, CDR2 SASEGT. The CDR3 bases are TGTGCCAGCAGGGGCTTGACGGGGGGTAGCACAGATACGCAGTATTTT. It yields the protein CASRGLTGGSTDTQYF.

This clonotype was detected a few times. This chain uses TRBV20-1 with TRBJ1-4, with D possibly TRBD1 on 5 matching bases. V lost 6 bases and J lost 7, with 15 bases in between. Germline V CDR1 and CDR2: DFQATT, SNEGSKA (reference sequence). The CDR3 consists of 13 residues. Here the CDR3 reads CSAGPRGGEKLFF. The DNA of the CDR3 is TGCAGTGCCGGACCCCGGGGGGGTGAAAAACTGTTTTTT.